The 27 T cell receptor beta chains listed next were all sequenced from one sample in a study of human T cells and chemical hapten exposure. One entry per CDR3 protein results from TCRdb running MiXCR on the RACE reads. The table lists tens of thousands of distinct CDR3 sequences, about 6.7% of them singletons, with more than 1.5% in the top ten. The time point was: pre-sensitization, week 0. Treatment here: therapeutic diphenylcyclopropenone sensitization with weekly scalp DPC. This specimen was whole blood, taken in connection with sensitization to the hapten diphenylcyclopropenone (DPC). The source is a woman younger than 45 with alopecia areata. Some clones in this sample may be carry-over from other donors' samples.

This clonotype was recorded at least ten times. The chain is built from TRBV6-5 and TRBJ1-5; perhaps TRBD1 as D (6 bases). Germline CDR1 and CDR2: MNHEY and SVGAGI. The V and J ends lost 6 bases and 3 bases respectively, with 12 bases between them. The CDR3 is made up of 14 amino acids. CDR3 DNA: TGTGCCAGCAGCCCAGGACAGTTCAATCAGCCCCAGCATTTT. Translation gives CASSPGQFNQPQHF.

The sample holds many counts of this clonotype. This rearrangement joins TRBV2 to TRBJ1-1; D is undetermined. Germline-derived CDR1 and CDR2 are SNHLY and FYNNEI. V lost 4 bases and J lost 4, with 16 bases in between. This CDR3 has 15 residues. CDR3 sequence: CASSAGWERGTEAFF. The CDR3 DNA follows: TGTGCCAGCAGTGCGGGATGGGAGAGAGGCACTGAAGCTTTCTTT.

This clonotype was seen ten or more times. This rearrangement joins TRBV2 to TRBJ2-5; 7 positions match TRBD1. After removal of 6 bases from V and 4 bases from J, the junction contained 8 bases not matched to a gene. This CDR3 has 14 amino acids. Germline CDR1 reads SNHLY; CDR2 reads FYNNEI. CDR3 sequence (DNA): TGTGCCAGCAGCGGAAAAACAGGGGTAGAGACCCAGTACTTC. Its protein product is CASSGKTGVETQYF.

This clonotype showed up many times. This chain uses TRBV7-6 with TRBJ2-1; possibly TRBD1 for D (6 bases). V shed 5 bases and J shed 1 base, with 12 bases lying between them. In germline, CDR1 is SGHVS, CDR2 FNYEAQ. The CDR3 contains 15 residues. Here the CDR3 reads CASSPGTQSYNEQFF. The CDR3 nucleotides are TGTGCCAGCAGCCCCGGGACACAATCCTACAATGAGCAGTTCTTC.

This clonotype was counted ten times or more. This rearrangement joins TRBV19 to TRBJ2-7; a weak D match, TRBD2 (5 bases). Between the trimmed V and J ends, which lost 5 bases and 5 bases, there was a span of 22 bases. CDR1 LNHDA and CDR2 SQIVND come from the germline V gene (reference sequence). The CDR3 has 16 amino acids. In DNA form, the CDR3 reads TGTGCCAGTAGTCCACGGACGGCGCGGGCTCTCCACGAGCAGTACTTC. Translating it yields CASSPRTARALHEQYF. The entire variable domain, with the rest obtained from reference TRBV19 and TRBJ2-7, is as follows: DGGITQSPKYLFRKEGQNVTLSCEQNLNHDAMYWYRQDPGQGLRLIYYSQIVNDFQKGDIAEGYSVSREKKESFPLTVTSAQKNPTAFYLCASSPRTARALHEQYFGPGTRLTVT.

This clonotype was found many times. This chain connects TRBV25-1 to TRBJ2-2; D unresolved. Germline lookup yields CDR1 MGHDK and CDR2 SYGVNS. Trimming removed 3 bases from V and 8 bases from J, with 13 bases in between. The CDR3 spans 14 residues. The CDR3 DNA is TGTGCCAGCAGTGATCCTGGGTCCGGGGGGGAGCTGTTTTTT. Translating gives CASSDPGSGGELFF.

The table lists this clonotype with a few counts. The chain carries TRBV5-4 and TRBJ2-2; 9 bases line up with TRBD1. With 4 bases clipped from V and 2 bases from J, the junction kept 3 bases outside the gene matches. The germline CDR1 and CDR2 sequences are SGHNT and YYREEE (reference sequence). CDR3 length equals 15 residues. CDR3 amino acids: CASSGGQGNTGELFF. The CDR3 region has the DNA TGTGCCAGCAGCGGGGGACAGGGAAACACCGGGGAGCTGTTTTTT.

This clonotype was seen repeatedly, ten times or more. The V call is TRBV18, the J call TRBJ2-5, with TRBD2 as a possible D gene (5 bases). CDR1 KGHSH and CDR2 LQKENI come from the germline V gene. The CDR3 is 14 residues long. Trimming removed 0 bases from V and 5 bases from J, with 10 bases in between. The CDR3 here is CASSPPSRAETQYF. The CDR3 DNA reads TGTGCCAGCTCACCACCGTCGCGGGCGGAGACCCAGTACTTC. Supplemented by reference TRBV18 and TRBJ2-5, the full variable domain reads NAGVMQNPRHLVRRRGQEARLRCSPMKGHSHVYWYRQLPEEGLKFMVYLQKENIIDESGMPKERFSAEFPKEGPSILRIQQVVRGDSAAYFCASSPPSRAETQYFGPGTRLLVL.

Of note for this clonotype: Just one base apart from a much larger clone, this may be a read error. The chain's CDR3 is CSAEEPSGERGEQFF. Here the CDR3 DNA reads TGCAGTGCTGAAGAGCCTAGCGGGGAACGGGGTGAGCAGTTCTTC. V and J are TRBV20-1 and TRBJ2-1; TRBD2 aligns across 9 bases. The CDR3 runs to 15 residues. The V gene end was trimmed by 5 bases and the J gene end by 9 bases; junction bases not matched to a gene: 14. Germline values: CDR1 DFQATT, CDR2 SNEGSKA (reference sequence).

The sample holds many counts of this clonotype. This chain links TRBV10-2 with TRBJ1-6; 8 bases match TRBD1. J gave up 7 bases and V 6 bases, and 5 bases lay outside the gene matches. Per germline, CDR1 WSHSY and CDR2 SAAADI. The CDR3 has 14 amino acids. CDR3 DNA sequence: TGCGCCAGCAGCCGCAGGGGGCGAAATTCACCCCTCCACTTT. This codes for CASSRRGRNSPLHF.

This clonotype was observed many times. The chain couples TRBV24-1 to TRBJ2-1; 12 nucleotides line up with TRBD2. The CDR3 sequence is 16 residues long. The ends lost 2 bases at V and 5 bases at J; junction bases unmatched: 3. Per germline, CDR1 KGHDR and CDR2 SFDVKD. The CDR3: CATSDSGLAGNNEQFF. CDR3 sequence (DNA): TGTGCCACCAGTGATTCCGGACTAGCGGGGAACAATGAGCAGTTCTTC.

At least ten counts were recorded for this clonotype. The chain links TRBV3-1 to TRBJ1-3, with no clear D. The CDR3 loop spans 15 amino acids. V gave up 4 bases and J gave up 0 bases, with 10 bases separating them. Germline assignment: CDR1 LGHDT and CDR2 YNNKEL (reference sequence). As DNA, the CDR3 is TGTGCCAGCAGCCCCTGGTTAGCCTCTGGAAACACCATATATTTT. Protein product: CASSPWLASGNTIYF.

This clonotype was counted ten times or more. The chain uses TRBV20-1 and TRBJ1-6; D possibly corresponds to TRBD1 (5 bases). The CDR3 covers 15 residues. Trimming shortened V by 0 bases and J by 7 bases, and 13 bases separated the two germline ends. Germline V gene sequence: CDR1 DFQATT, CDR2 SNEGSKA (reference sequence). For the CDR3, the DNA is TGCAGTGCTAGAGATTTGGGCAGGGAGAATTCACCCCTCCACTTT. Protein product: CSARDLGRENSPLHF.

The genes are TRBV2 and TRBJ2-5; D is unclear. CDR3 size: 11 residues. The ends were cut back, 6 bases at V and 1 base at J, with 3 bases in the middle. Germline lookup yields CDR1 SNHLY and CDR2 FYNNEI. In DNA form, the CDR3 reads TGTGCCAGCAGGCTCCAAGAGACCCAGTACTTC. Residues: CASRLQETQYF.

Only a few counts were recorded for this clonotype. The chain joins TRBV10-3 to TRBJ1-2; D not certain. The CDR3 totals 15 residues. Germline V lookup: CDR1 ENHRY, CDR2 SYGVKD. V was pared by 5 bases and J by 0 bases, with 13 bases between. CDR3 nucleotide sequence: TGTGCCATCAGTTGGGCTAGGGTCCCTAACTATGGCTACACCTTC. Protein sequence: CAISWARVPNYGYTF.

At least ten counts were recorded for this clonotype. The chain employs TRBV4-2 and TRBJ2-1; D may be TRBD2 (6 bases). V lost 1 base and J 3 bases, leaving 19 bases between the germline ends. CDR3 length: 18 residues. Germline-derived CDR1 and CDR2 are LGHNA and YNFKEQ. CDR3 protein: CASSQASGGRGLYNEQFF. The CDR3 DNA reads TGTGCCAGCAGCCAAGCATCGGGCGGGCGGGGACTCTACAATGAGCAGTTCTTC.

CDR3 region: CASSPTDSEGEKLFF. For the CDR3, the DNA is TGTGCCAGCAGCCCCACTGATTCGGAGGGTGAAAAACTGTTTTTT. The chain employs TRBV9 and TRBJ1-4; no clear D gene. V shed 4 bases and J shed 7 bases, with 17 bases lying between them. CDR3 length equals 15 residues. Germline CDR1 is SGDLS and CDR2 is YYNGEE. Based on the CDR3 plus reference TRBV9 and TRBJ1-4, the full variable domain is DSGVTQTPKHLITATGQRVTLRCSPRSGDLSVYWYQQSLDQGLQFLIQYYNGEERAKGNILERFSAQQFPDLHSELNLSSLELGDSALYFCASSPTDSEGEKLFFGSGTQLSVL.

Points on this clonotype: A much larger clonotype is one base distant, so this may be a read error. The chain combines TRBV12-3 or TRBV12-4 with TRBJ1-2; 7 positions agree with TRBD1. CDR3 size: 15 residues. The J segment lost 5 bases and the V segment lost 4 bases, leaving 10 bases of the junction unmatched. DNA for the CDR3: TGTGCCAGCAGTTCCAACTTGGACAGGACATATGGCTACACCTTC. Encoded protein: CASSSNLDRTYGYTF.

This clonotype appeared many times. The CDR3 bases are TGTGCCAGCAAGGGGGACAGGGGGTACCAAGAGACCCAGTACTTC. This codes for CASKGDRGYQETQYF. This sequence joins TRBV27 and TRBJ2-5; TRBD1 aligns across 11 bases. This CDR3 has 15 residues. The V and J ends lost 7 bases and 0 bases, in that order; junction bases with no gene match: 4. CDR1 MNHEY and CDR2 SMNVEV come from the germline V gene (reference sequence).

Many counts were recorded for this clonotype. J is TRBJ1-5 and V is TRBV10-3; TRBD1 might be the D (6 bases). With 6 bases removed from V and 8 bases from J, the gap between germline ends came to 14 bases. The CDR3 runs 13 residues. Germline assignment: CDR1 ENHRY and CDR2 SYGVKD. CDR3 nucleotides: TGTGCCATCAGAGGACAGAATTTAGAGCCCCAGCATTTT. This sequence encodes CAIRGQNLEPQHF.

For this clonotype: The germline gene is not matched at one end of the junction; a read error may be the cause. This CDR3 reads CVSSLQGPTEAFF. The CDR3 DNA sequence: TGTGTCAGCAGCCTACAGGGCCCCACTGAAGCTTTCTTT. The gene calls are TRBV7-3 and TRBJ1-1; maybe TRBD1 (6 bases). The CDR3 has 13 residues. Germline V gives CDR1 SGHTA, CDR2 FQGTGA.

This clonotype has a count of ten or more. V and J are TRBV6-2 or TRBV6-3 and TRBJ1-5; maybe TRBD1 (6 bases). Germline-derived CDR1 and CDR2 are MNHEY and SVGEGT. V lost 2 bases, J lost 1 base, and 9 bases lay in between. The CDR3 runs 15 residues. For the CDR3, the DNA is TGTGCCAGCAGTTACCGGGGGCCGAGCAATCAGCCCCAGCATTTT. Its translation: CASSYRGPSNQPQHF.

The sample holds many counts of this clonotype. The chain couples TRBV19 to TRBJ1-2; a weak D match, TRBD1 (5 bases). Germline CDR1 reads LNHDA; CDR2 reads SQIVND (reference sequence). CDR3 length equals 12 residues. V dropped 7 bases and J dropped 8 bases, with 14 bases sitting between them. The CDR3 reads CASTAGRGGYTF. Here the CDR3 DNA reads TGTGCCAGTACCGCAGGGCGGGGAGGCTACACCTTC. Looking up the rest from reference TRBV19 and TRBJ1-2 gives the full variable domain: DGGITQSPKYLFRKEGQNVTLSCEQNLNHDAMYWYRQDPGQGLRLIYYSQIVNDFQKGDIAEGYSVSREKKESFPLTVTSAQKNPTAFYLCASTAGRGGYTFGSGTRLTVV.

This clonotype was seen a handful of times. V usage is TRBV6-5 and J usage is TRBJ2-7, with D unclear. There are 13 residues in the CDR3. CDR1 and CDR2 (germline): MNHEY, SVGAGI. The V end lost 6 bases, the J end lost 3 bases, and 12 bases lay between the germline ends. The CDR3 reads CASSSRTHYEQYF. The CDR3 DNA is TGTGCCAGCAGCTCCCGTACGCACTACGAGCAGTACTTC.

The table lists this clonotype with many counts. The V call is TRBV11-2, the J call TRBJ1-2; D ambiguous. Trimming pared 4 bases from V and 2 bases from J, leaving 14 bases between. The CDR3 spans 15 residues. Germline assignment: CDR1 SGHAT and CDR2 FQNNGV. CDR3 region: CASSSDPDPNYGYTF. The CDR3 region has the DNA TGTGCCAGCAGCTCCGACCCTGATCCAAACTATGGCTACACCTTC. The whole variable domain, filled in from reference TRBV11-2 and TRBJ1-2, reads EAGVAQSPRYKIIEKRQSVAFWCNPISGHATLYWYQQILGQGPKLLIQFQNNGVVDDSQLPKDRFSAERLKGVDSTLKIQPAKLEDSAVYLCASSSDPDPNYGYTFGSGTRLTVV.

This clonotype was picked up many times. The chain links TRBV10-2 to TRBJ1-1, with D perhaps TRBD1 (6 bases). The length of the CDR3 is 15 residues. The V and J ends lost 2 bases and 5 bases respectively, with 15 bases between them. CDR1 is WSHSY, CDR2 SAAADI, per germline. In nucleotides, the CDR3 is TGCGCCAGCAGTGAGCGCGGACAGACGGGTACTGAAGCTTTCTTT. Protein: CASSERGQTGTEAFF.

This chain joins TRBV12-5 and TRBJ1-1, with a tentative D call TRBD1 (5 bases). This CDR3 region has 14 residues. CDR1 is LGHNT and CDR2 is FRNRAP in the germline V gene. Trimming left V 0 bases short and J 2 bases short, with 7 bases between. CDR3 sequence: CASGLVGGNTEAFF. In DNA, the CDR3 is TGTGCTAGTGGTTTGGTCGGGGGAAACACTGAAGCTTTCTTT.